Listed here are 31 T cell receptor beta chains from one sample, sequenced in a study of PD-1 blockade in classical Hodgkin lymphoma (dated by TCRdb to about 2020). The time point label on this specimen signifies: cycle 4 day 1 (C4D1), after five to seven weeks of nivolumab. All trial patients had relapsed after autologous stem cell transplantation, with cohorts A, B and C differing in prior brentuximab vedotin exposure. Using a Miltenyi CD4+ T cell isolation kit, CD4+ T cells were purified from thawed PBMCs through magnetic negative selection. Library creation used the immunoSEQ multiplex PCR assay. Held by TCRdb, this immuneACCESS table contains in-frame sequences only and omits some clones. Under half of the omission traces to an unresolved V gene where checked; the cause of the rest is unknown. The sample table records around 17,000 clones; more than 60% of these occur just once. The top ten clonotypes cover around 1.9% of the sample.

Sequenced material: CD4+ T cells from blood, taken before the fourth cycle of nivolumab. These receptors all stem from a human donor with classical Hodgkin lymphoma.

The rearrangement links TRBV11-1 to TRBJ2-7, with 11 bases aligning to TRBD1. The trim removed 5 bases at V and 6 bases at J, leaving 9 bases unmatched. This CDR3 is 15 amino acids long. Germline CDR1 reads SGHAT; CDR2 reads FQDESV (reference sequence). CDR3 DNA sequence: TGTGCCAGCAGCCATAAGGACAGGGGGCCCTTCGAGCAGTACTTC. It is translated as CASSHKDRGPFEQYF.

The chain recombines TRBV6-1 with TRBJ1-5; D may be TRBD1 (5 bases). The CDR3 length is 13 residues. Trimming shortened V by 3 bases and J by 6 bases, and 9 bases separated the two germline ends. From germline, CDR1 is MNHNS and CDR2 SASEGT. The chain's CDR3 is CASSETDTQPQHF. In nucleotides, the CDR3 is TGTGCCAGCAGTGAGACGGACACTCAGCCCCAGCATTTT.

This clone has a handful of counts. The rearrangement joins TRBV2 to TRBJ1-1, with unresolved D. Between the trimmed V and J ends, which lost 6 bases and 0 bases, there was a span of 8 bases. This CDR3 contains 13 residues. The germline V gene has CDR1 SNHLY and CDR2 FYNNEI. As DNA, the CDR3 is TGTGCCAGCAGGGAACAATTGAACACTGAAGCTTTCTTT. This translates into CASREQLNTEAFF.

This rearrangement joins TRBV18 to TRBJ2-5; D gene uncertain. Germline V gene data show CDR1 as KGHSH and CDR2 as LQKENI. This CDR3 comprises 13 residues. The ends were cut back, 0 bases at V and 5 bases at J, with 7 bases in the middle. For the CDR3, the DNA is TGTGCCAGCTCACCACCCGAAACGGAGACCCAGTACTTC. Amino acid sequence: CASSPPETETQYF. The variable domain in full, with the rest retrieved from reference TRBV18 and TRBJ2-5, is NAGVMQNPRHLVRRRGQEARLRCSPMKGHSHVYWYRQLPEEGLKFMVYLQKENIIDESGMPKERFSAEFPKEGPSILRIQQVVRGDSAAYFCASSPPETETQYFGPGTRLLVL.

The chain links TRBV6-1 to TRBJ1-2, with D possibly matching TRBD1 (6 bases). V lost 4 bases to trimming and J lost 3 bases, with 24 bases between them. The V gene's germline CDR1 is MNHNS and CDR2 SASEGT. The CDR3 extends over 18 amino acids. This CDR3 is CASSASPGTRRGDYGYTF. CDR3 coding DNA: TGTGCCAGCAGTGCTTCCCCCGGGACACGGAGAGGGGACTATGGCTACACCTTC.

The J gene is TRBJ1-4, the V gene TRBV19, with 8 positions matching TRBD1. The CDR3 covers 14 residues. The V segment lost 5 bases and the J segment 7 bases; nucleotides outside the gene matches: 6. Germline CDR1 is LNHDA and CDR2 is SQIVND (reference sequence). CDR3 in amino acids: CASSGQGGGEKLFF. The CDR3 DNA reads TGTGCCAGTAGTGGACAGGGCGGTGGTGAAAAACTGTTTTTT.

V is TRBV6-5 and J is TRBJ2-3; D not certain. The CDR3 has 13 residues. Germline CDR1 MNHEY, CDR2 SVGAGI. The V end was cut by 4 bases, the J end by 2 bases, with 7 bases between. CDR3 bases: TGTGCCAGCAGTTCCCGACCCACAGATACGCAGTATTTT. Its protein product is CASSSRPTDTQYF.

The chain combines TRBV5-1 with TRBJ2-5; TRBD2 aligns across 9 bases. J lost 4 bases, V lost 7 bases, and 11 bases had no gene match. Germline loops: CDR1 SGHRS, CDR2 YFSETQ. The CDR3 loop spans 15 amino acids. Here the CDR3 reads CASGIRAGGSETQYF. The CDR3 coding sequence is TGCGCCAGCGGTATCCGAGCGGGAGGTTCAGAGACCCAGTACTTC.

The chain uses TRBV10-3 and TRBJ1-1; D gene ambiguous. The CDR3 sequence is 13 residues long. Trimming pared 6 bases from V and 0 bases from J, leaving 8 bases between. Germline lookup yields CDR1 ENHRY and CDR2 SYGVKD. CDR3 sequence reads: CAISQELNTEAFF. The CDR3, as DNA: TGTGCCATCAGCCAGGAATTGAACACTGAAGCTTTCTTT.

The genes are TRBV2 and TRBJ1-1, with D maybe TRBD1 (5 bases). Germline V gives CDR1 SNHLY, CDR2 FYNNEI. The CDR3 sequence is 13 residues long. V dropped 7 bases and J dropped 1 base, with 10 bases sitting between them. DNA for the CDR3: TGTGCCAGCAAGAGGGGCGGGAACACTGAAGCTTTCTTT. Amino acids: CASKRGGNTEAFF.

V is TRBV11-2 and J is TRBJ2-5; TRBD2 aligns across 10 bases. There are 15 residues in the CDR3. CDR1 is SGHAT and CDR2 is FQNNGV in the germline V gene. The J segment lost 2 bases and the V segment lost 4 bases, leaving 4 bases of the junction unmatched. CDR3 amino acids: CASSSLAGDQETQYF. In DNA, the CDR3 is TGTGCCAGCAGCTCCCTAGCGGGAGATCAAGAGACCCAGTACTTC.

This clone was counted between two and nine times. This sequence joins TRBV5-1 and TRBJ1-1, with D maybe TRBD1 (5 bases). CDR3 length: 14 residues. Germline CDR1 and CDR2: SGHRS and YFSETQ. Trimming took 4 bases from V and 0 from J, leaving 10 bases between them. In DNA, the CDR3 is TGCGCCAGCAGCCCGACAGTTATGAACACTGAAGCTTTCTTT. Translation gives CASSPTVMNTEAFF.

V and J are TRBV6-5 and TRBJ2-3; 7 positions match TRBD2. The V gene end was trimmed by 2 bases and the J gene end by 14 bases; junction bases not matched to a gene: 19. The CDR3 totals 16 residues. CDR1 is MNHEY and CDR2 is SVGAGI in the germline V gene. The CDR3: CASSYDGTTAESGLYF. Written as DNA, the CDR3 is TGTGCCAGCAGTTACGACGGGACTACGGCCGAATCAGGGTTGTATTTT.

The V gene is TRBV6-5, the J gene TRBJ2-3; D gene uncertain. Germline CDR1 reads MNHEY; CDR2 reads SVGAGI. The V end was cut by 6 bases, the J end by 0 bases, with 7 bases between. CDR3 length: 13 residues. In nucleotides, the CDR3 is TGTGCCAGCAGCCTCTCCAGCACAGATACGCAGTATTTT. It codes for CASSLSSTDTQYF.

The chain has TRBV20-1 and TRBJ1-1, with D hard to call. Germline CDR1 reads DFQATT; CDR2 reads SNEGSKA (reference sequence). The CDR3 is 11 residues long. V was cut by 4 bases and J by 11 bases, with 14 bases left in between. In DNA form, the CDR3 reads TGCAGTGCTACCCCGGCCTTTGACGCTTTCTTT. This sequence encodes CSATPAFDAFF.

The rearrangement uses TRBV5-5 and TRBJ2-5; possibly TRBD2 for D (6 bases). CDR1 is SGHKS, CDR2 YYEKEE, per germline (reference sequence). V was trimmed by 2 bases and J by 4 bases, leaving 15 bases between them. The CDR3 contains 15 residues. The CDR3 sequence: CASSFYLAGGETQYF. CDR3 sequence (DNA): TGTGCCAGCAGCTTCTATCTCGCCGGGGGAGAGACCCAGTACTTC.

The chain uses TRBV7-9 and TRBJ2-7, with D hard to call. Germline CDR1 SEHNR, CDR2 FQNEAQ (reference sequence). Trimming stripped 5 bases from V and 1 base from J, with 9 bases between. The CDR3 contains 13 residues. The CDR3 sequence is CASSPGLSYEQYF. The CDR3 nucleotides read TGTGCCAGCAGCCCGGGCCTTTCCTACGAGCAGTACTTC. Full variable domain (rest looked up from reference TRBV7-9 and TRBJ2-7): DTGVSQNPRHKITKRGQNVTFRCDPISEHNRLYWYRQTLGQGPEFLTYFQNEAQLEKSRLLSDRFSAERPKGSFSTLEIQRTEQGDSAMYLCASSPGLSYEQYFGPGTRLTVT.

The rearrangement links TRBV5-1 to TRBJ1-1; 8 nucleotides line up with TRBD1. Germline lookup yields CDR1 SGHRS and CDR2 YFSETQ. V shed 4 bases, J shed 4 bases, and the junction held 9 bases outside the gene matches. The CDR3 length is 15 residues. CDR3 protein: CASSGLQGGTTEAFF. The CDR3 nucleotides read TGCGCCAGCAGCGGGTTACAGGGGGGTACCACTGAAGCTTTCTTT.

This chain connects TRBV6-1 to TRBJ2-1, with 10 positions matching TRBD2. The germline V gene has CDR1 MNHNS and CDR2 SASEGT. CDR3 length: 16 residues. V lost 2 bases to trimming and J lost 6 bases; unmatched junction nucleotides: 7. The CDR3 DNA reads TGTGCCAGCAGTGAACGGGTTGGACTAGCGGCCAATGAGCAGTTCTTC. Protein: CASSERVGLAANEQFF.

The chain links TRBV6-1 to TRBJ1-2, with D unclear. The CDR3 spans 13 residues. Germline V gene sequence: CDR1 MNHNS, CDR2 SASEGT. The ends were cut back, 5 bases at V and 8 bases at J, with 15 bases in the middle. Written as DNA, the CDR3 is TGTGCCAGCAGTAAGACGGTGAATGGGGGCTACACCTTC. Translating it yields CASSKTVNGGYTF.

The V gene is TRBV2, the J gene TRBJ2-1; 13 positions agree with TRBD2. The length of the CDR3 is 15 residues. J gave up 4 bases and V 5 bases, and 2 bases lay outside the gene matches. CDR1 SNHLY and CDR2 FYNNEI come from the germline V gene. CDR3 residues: CASSQLAGGYNEQFF. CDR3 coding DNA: TGTGCCAGCAGTCAACTAGCGGGAGGGTACAATGAGCAGTTCTTC.

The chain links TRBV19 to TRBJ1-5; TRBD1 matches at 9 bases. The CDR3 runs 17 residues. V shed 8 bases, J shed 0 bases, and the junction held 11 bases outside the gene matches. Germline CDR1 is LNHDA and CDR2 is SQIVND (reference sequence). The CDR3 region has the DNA TGTGCCAGTGCGCGACAGGGGGATATATATAGCAATCAGCCCCAGCATTTT. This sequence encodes CASARQGDIYSNQPQHF.

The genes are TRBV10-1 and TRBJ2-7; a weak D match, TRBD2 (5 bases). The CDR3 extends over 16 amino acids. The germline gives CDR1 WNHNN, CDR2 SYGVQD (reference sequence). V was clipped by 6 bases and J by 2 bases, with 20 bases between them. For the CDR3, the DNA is TGCGCCAGCAGCGAAAGGGAACAGCGGAGAGCCTACGAGCAGTACTTC. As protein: CASSEREQRRAYEQYF.

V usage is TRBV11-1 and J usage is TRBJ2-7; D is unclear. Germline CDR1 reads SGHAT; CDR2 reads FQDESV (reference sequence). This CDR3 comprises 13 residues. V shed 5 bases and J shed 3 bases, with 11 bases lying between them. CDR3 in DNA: TGTGCCAGCAGCCCCGGACCTTACTACGAGCAGTACTTC. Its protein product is CASSPGPYYEQYF.

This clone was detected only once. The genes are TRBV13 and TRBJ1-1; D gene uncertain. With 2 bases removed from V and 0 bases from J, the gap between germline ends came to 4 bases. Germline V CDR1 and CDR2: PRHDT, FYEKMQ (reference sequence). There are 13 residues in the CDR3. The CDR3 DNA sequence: TGTGCCAGCAGCTTATGGGTGAACACTGAAGCTTTCTTT. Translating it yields CASSLWVNTEAFF.

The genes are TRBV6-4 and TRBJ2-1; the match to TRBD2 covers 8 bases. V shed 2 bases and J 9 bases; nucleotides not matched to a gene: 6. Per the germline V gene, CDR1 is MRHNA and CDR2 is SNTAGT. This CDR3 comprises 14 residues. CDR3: CASSDPSGGGEQFF. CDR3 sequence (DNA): TGTGCCAGCAGTGACCCCTCGGGAGGGGGTGAGCAGTTCTTC.

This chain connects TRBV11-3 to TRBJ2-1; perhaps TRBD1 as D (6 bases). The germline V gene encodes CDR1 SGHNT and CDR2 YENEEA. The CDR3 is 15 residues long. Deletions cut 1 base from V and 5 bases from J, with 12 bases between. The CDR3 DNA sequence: TGTGCCAGCAGCTTAGGCAGGGGTAAGAACAATGAGCAGTTCTTC. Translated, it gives CASSLGRGKNNEQFF.

CDR3 in amino acids: CASSPLRSGANVLTF. CDR3 nucleotide sequence: TGTGCCAGCTCACCACTTCGCTCTGGGGCCAACGTCCTGACTTTC. This chain joins TRBV18 and TRBJ2-6; the D is unclear. From germline, CDR1 is KGHSH and CDR2 LQKENI. This CDR3 is 15 amino acids long. With 1 base removed from V and 0 bases from J, the gap between germline ends came to 4 bases.

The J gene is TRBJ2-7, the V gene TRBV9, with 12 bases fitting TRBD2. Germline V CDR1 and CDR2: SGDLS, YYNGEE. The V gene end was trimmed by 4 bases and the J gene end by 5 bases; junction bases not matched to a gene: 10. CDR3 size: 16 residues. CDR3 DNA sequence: TGTGCCAGCAGCTCAGAGACGACTAGCGGGAGTAACGAGCAGTACTTC. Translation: CASSSETTSGSNEQYF.

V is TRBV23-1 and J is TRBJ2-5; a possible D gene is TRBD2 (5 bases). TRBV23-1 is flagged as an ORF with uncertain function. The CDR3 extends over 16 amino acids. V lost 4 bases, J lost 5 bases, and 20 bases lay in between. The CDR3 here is CASSPREEAVRETQYF. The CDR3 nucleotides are TGCGCCAGCAGTCCCCGTGAGGAGGCCGTGAGGGAGACCCAGTACTTC.

CDR3: CASSGPTVGYGYTF. CDR3 in DNA: TGTGCCAGCTCCGGTCCGACAGTGGGCTATGGCTACACCTTC. This chain joins TRBV6-1 and TRBJ1-2, with TRBD1 as a possible D gene (5 bases). CDR3 length: 14 residues. V gave up 8 bases and J gave up 4 bases, with 17 bases separating them. The germline CDR1 and CDR2 sequences are MNHNS and SASEGT.